These T cell receptor beta chains were read from a single sample in a study of CD8+ T cells in alopecia areata. Using immunoSEQ multiplex PCR, the repertoire was profiled, and TCRdb retains in-frame clones only, with some absent. The sample carries about 180,000 clones, around 51% recorded once. The specimen was CD8+ T cells sorted from blood, collected around week 53, from a patient treated with tofacitinib. The receptors stem from a human donor with alopecia areata. The CDR3 runs from the conserved cysteine through the conserved F or W. A D gene is named only where the DNA matches it firmly. Only part of the rows carry a size: once, few, many, or a class if the clone is expanded.

>TRBV4-2|TRBJ1-2|.|.
CASSLAGVQANYGYTF
TGTGCCAGCAGCTTAGCGGGGGTCCAGGCTAACTATGGCTACACCTTC
>TRBV5-1|TRBJ2-7|few|.
CASSSMGRSYEQYF
TGCGCCAGCAGCTCCATGGGCCGGTCCTACGAGCAGTACTTC
>TRBV2|TRBJ2-7|.|TRBD2
CASSETSGRTFAEQYF
TGTGCCAGCAGTGAGACTAGCGGGCGAACTTTCGCCGAGCAGTACTTC
>TRBV29-1|TRBJ2-7|few|TRBD2
CSVVKRGGQGEQYF
TGCAGCGTTGTCAAGCGGGGGGGCCAAGGCGAGCAGTACTTC
>TRBV11-2|TRBJ2-1|.|TRBD2
CASSSTGGVYNEQFF
TGTGCCAGCAGCTCCACCGGGGGGGTCTACAATGAGCAGTTCTTC
>TRBV4-2|TRBJ2-7|.|TRBD2
CASSQKGLAEQYF
TGTGCCAGCAGCCAAAAAGGACTAGCCGAGCAGTACTTC
>TRBV7-3|TRBJ2-1|.|TRBD1
CASSLVGGGFRNEQFF
TGTGCCAGCAGCTTAGTAGGGGGCGGTTTCAGGAATGAGCAGTTCTTC
>TRBV7-9|TRBJ2-3|few|.
CASSLVGTDTQYF
TGTGCCAGCAGCTTAGTGGGCACAGATACGCAGTATTTT
>TRBV5-6|TRBJ1-5|.|.
CASSFGGDNNQPQHF
TGTGCCAGCAGCTTCGGTGGGGATAACAATCAGCCCCAGCATTTT
>TRBV5-1|TRBJ2-1|few|.
CASSPSQRNEQFF
TGCGCCAGCAGCCCCTCCCAGCGGAATGAGCAGTTCTTC
>TRBV10-3|TRBJ2-4|few|TRBD1
CAISEPTGENIQYF
TGTGCCATCAGTGAGCCGACAGGGGAAAACATTCAGTACTTC
>TRBV30|TRBJ1-2|.|.
CAWRGAGINYGYTF
TGTGCCTGGAGAGGCGCCGGGATCAACTATGGCTACACCTTC
>TRBV15|TRBJ2-7|few|.
CATSRAETVLEQYF
TGTGCCACCAGCAGAGCTGAGACAGTACTCGAGCAGTACTTC